These T cell receptor beta chains were read from a single sample in a study of OX40 agonist ivuxolimab in advanced cancers. The method was immunoSEQ multiplex PCR; TCRdb's version includes in-frame clones alone and lacks a portion of them. This sample has roughly 62,000 clones, with 85% found just once. The source was CD4+ or CD8+ T cells sorted from blood, collected in a trial of the OX40 agonist ivuxolimab. These receptors were obtained from an adult with an advanced solid tumor such as melanoma, head and neck, liver or kidney cancer. Each CDR3 is given with its conserved first and last residue. D genes are given only for firm matches. Rows may omit the clone size; those that give it use once, few, many or a size class.

d_call	clone_size	v_call	j_call	cdr3_nt	cdr3_aa
TRBD1	.	TRBV19	TRBJ1-5	TGTGCCAGTAGTATGGGAGGACAGGGGGGACAGCCCCAGCATTTT	CASSMGGQGGQPQHF
.	once	TRBV19	TRBJ2-3	TGTGCCAGTAGTGAATGGGCGGCTAGCACAGATACGCAGTATTTT	CASSEWAASTDTQYF
.	.	TRBV11-2	TRBJ2-5	TGTGCCAGCAGCTTAACGGCAAACCCAAGGCAAACCCAAGAGACCCAGTACTTC	CASSLTANPRQTQETQYF
.	.	TRBV11-3	TRBJ2-1	TGTGCCAGCAGCTCAGGGGGAGGGATGGTTGAGCAGTTCTTC	CASSSGGGMVEQFF
.	.	TRBV10-1	TRBJ2-1	TGCGCCAGCAGTGAGTCGGCAGGGATGAATGAGCAGTTCTTC	CASSESAGMNEQFF
TRBD2	.	TRBV7-2	TRBJ2-1	TGTGCCAGCAGCTTAGCGGGGTCGCGGGGGAGCTCCTACAATGAGCAGTTCTTC	CASSLAGSRGSSYNEQFF
.	.	TRBV13	TRBJ1-4	TGTGCCAGCAGCTTTCAGGGGACGAATGAAAAACTGTTTTTT	CASSFQGTNEKLFF
.	.	TRBV10-1	TRBJ2-7	TGCGCCAGCGCCGCCCTGGAGCAGTACTTC	CASAALEQYF
.	.	TRBV5-4	TRBJ1-1	TGTGCCAGCAGCGGAATGGATGACACTGAAGCTTTCTTT	CASSGMDDTEAFF
.	.	TRBV7-7	TRBJ2-7	TGTGCTAGCAGCTTACGCTTGGGCGGCGAGCAGTACTTC	CASSLRLGGEQYF
.	.	TRBV19	TRBJ1-1	TGTGCCAGTAGTATAGTCACGGGGGGCAGGGAAGCTTTCTTT	CASSIVTGGREAFF
.	.	TRBV19	TRBJ2-5	TGTGCCAGTAGTCTGTTTGGGGACCAAGAGACCCAGTACTTC	CASSLFGDQETQYF
.	.	TRBV21-1	TRBJ1-1	TGTGCCAGCCCCATCACGGGACAGGTTTTCACGAACACTGAAGCTTTCTTT	CASPITGQVFTNTEAFF
.	.	TRBV9	TRBJ1-5	TGTGCCAGCAGCTCATACAGGGAGCGTAGCAATCAGCCCCAGCATTTT	CASSSYRERSNQPQHF
.	.	TRBV28	TRBJ2-5	TGTGCCAGCCTCGGACAGCCCCAAGAGACCCAGTACTTC	CASLGQPQETQYF
.	.	TRBV7-9	TRBJ1-5	TGTGCCAGCAGCTCGGAAATTCGCAATCAGCCCCAGCATTTT	CASSSEIRNQPQHF
.	few	TRBV2	TRBJ1-5	TGTGCCAGCATGGCGCAGCCCAATCAGCCCCAGCATTTT	CASMAQPNQPQHF
TRBD1	.	TRBV2	TRBJ1-4	TGTGCCAGCAGACTGGACAGGTGGGATGAAAAACTGTTTTTT	CASRLDRWDEKLFF
TRBD1	.	TRBV7-8	TRBJ1-1	TGTGCCAGCAGCCCAGGCCCCCGGGACAGACACACTGAAGCTTTCTTT	CASSPGPRDRHTEAFF
.	.	TRBV19	TRBJ2-4	TGTGCCAGTAACGATTTAGCCAAAAACATTCAGTACTTC	CASNDLAKNIQYF
TRBD1	few	TRBV7-6	TRBJ2-6	TGTGCCAGCAGCTATGGGACAGACCCCTCTGGGGCCAACGTCCTGACTTTC	CASSYGTDPSGANVLTF
.	.	TRBV10-3	TRBJ2-1	TGTGCCATCAGTGAGGGGAGTGAGCAGTTCTTC	CAISEGSEQFF
TRBD1	.	TRBV4-1	TRBJ1-5	TGCGCCAGCAGCCAGGGACAGGGGGCGACTCAGCCCCAGCATTTT	CASSQGQGATQPQHF
TRBD2	.	TRBV2	TRBJ2-7	TGTGCCAGCAAGGCGGGAGGGCTCGAGCAGTACTTC	CASKAGGLEQYF
.	.	TRBV10-3	TRBJ1-6	TGTGCCATCAGTGAGGTGGGGGCTCCGTCCTTTTCACCCCTCCACTTT	CAISEVGAPSFSPLHF
.	.	TRBV19	TRBJ1-6	TGTGCCAGTACGCCCGACAGAGAGGATTCACCCCTCCACTTT	CASTPDREDSPLHF
TRBD1	.	TRBV6-6	TRBJ2-1	TGTGCCAGCAGTTACAACCGGGACAGGGGCTTCTTC	CASSYNRDRGFF
.	.	TRBV29-1	TRBJ2-7	TGCAGCGTTGAGCTTTTTGGGGAGGATACGGGGGAGCAGTACTTC	CSVELFGEDTGEQYF
TRBD1	.	TRBV19	TRBJ1-4	TGTGCCAGTAGGACAGGGGGCTCGGAAAAACTGTTTTTT	CASRTGGSEKLFF
TRBD1	.	TRBV28	TRBJ2-7	TGTGCCAGCACAACCCTGACAGGGGGGGCGTATTACGAGCAGTACTTC	CASTTLTGGAYYEQYF
.	.	TRBV19	TRBJ2-7	TGTGCCAGTAGTATAGAAGGGACGCCTCCCGCCTACGAGCAGTACTTC	CASSIEGTPPAYEQYF
.	.	TRBV18	TRBJ1-2	TGTGCCAGCTCACCGCGTGTTGAAGAGACCCGGGGCTACACCTTC	CASSPRVEETRGYTF
.	.	TRBV27	TRBJ2-3	TGTGCCAGCAGTTTAATCCTAGCCGGAGATACGCAGTATTTT	CASSLILAGDTQYF
.	.	TRBV18	TRBJ2-1	TGTGCCAGCTCACCACCGGTCCAGGGCTACAATGAGCAGTTCTTC	CASSPPVQGYNEQFF
TRBD2	.	TRBV7-9	TRBJ2-3	TGTGCCAGCAGCCCCCCGGGGACTACCACAGATACGCAGTATTTT	CASSPPGTTTDTQYF
.	.	TRBV5-4	TRBJ1-1	TGTGCCAGCAGCTTGGGGGTGAACACTGAAGCTTTCTTT	CASSLGVNTEAFF
TRBD2	.	TRBV10-1	TRBJ2-3	TGCGCCAGCAGTTACAGACCGGGACTAGCGGCTACAGATACGCAGTATTTT	CASSYRPGLAATDTQYF
TRBD2	.	TRBV11-2	TRBJ2-7	TGTGCCAGCAGCTTAGGAAGGGCGGGGGGCCCCTACGAGCAGTACTTC	CASSLGRAGGPYEQYF
.	.	TRBV19	TRBJ1-5	TGTGCCAGTAGTTCCCTAGACAGTCAGCCCCAGCATTTT	CASSSLDSQPQHF